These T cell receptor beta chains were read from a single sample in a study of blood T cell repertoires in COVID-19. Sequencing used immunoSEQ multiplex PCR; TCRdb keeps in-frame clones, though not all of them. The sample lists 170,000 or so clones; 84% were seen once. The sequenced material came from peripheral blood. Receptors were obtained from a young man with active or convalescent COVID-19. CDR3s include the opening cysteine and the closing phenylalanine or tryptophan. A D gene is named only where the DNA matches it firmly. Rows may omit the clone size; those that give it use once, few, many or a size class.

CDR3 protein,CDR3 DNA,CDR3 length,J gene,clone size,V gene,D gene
CASSESHNYGYTF,TGCGCCAGCAGTGAGTCCCATAACTATGGCTACACCTTC,13,TRBJ1-2,-,TRBV10-1,-
CASSIPRGLHNYGYTF,TGTGCCAGTAGTATCCCTAGGGGGCTGCATAACTATGGCTACACCTTC,16,TRBJ1-2,-,TRBV19,TRBD1
CASSFGQGVGEKLFF,TGTGCCAGCAGCTTTGGACAGGGAGTAGGGGAAAAACTGTTTTTT,15,TRBJ1-4,-,TRBV5-4,TRBD1
CASSEYKGAGNTIYF,TGTGCCAGCAGTGAATATAAGGGGGCCGGAAACACCATATATTTT,15,TRBJ1-3,-,TRBV25-1,TRBD1
CASSRASGGASVYEQFF,TGTGCCAGCAGTCGCGCTAGCGGGGGGGCCTCAGTATATGAGCAGTTCTTC,17,TRBJ2-1,-,TRBV6-6,TRBD2
CASSQDTGTGRYEQYF,TGCGCCAGCAGCCAAGATACAGGGACAGGGAGGTACGAGCAGTACTTC,16,TRBJ2-7,-,TRBV4-1,TRBD1
CASSLMSGRSGNIQYF,TGTGCCAGCAGCTTAATGAGCGGGAGATCTGGGAACATTCAGTACTTC,16,TRBJ2-4,-,TRBV7-2,TRBD2
CASSFSGTRPYEQYF,TGTGCCAGCAGTTTTTCCGGGACTAGACCCTACGAGCAGTACTTC,15,TRBJ2-7,-,TRBV27,TRBD2
CASSPRDSNSGNTIYF,TGTGCCAGCAGCCCCCGGGACAGCAACTCTGGAAACACCATATATTTT,16,TRBJ1-3,-,TRBV3-1/TRBV3-2,TRBD1
CASSPDRGSHEQYF,TGTGCCAGCAGCCCCGACAGGGGAAGCCACGAGCAGTACTTC,14,TRBJ2-7,-,TRBV7-2,TRBD1
CASSPEGNTEAFF,TGTGCCAGCTCACCTGAGGGTAACACTGAAGCTTTCTTT,13,TRBJ1-1,-,TRBV18,-
CASIGNRGLNSPLHF,TGTGCCAGTATCGGGAACAGGGGCCTTAATTCACCCCTCCACTTT,15,TRBJ1-6,-,TRBV19,TRBD1
CASSLQALGGGYGYTF,TGTGCCAGCAGCTTACAGGCCCTCGGGGGGGGCTATGGCTACACCTTC,16,TRBJ1-2,-,TRBV7-2,-
CASSYDRGRGDTEAFF,TGTGCCAGCAGTTACGACAGGGGGCGCGGGGACACTGAAGCTTTCTTT,16,TRBJ1-1,-,TRBV6-5,TRBD1
CASSSTSNYGYTF,TGTGCCAGCAGTTCTACCTCTAACTATGGCTACACCTTC,13,TRBJ1-2,-,TRBV12-3/TRBV12-4,-
CASSESGHQPQHF,TGTGCCAGCAGTGAATCAGGGCATCAGCCCCAGCATTTT,13,TRBJ1-5,few,TRBV2,-
CASSQGGVGEKLFF,TGCGCCAGCAGCCAAGGGGGAGTGGGGGAAAAACTGTTTTTT,14,TRBJ1-4,once,TRBV4-3,-
CASSQNTRNTIYF,TGTGCCAGCAGCCAAAACACACGAAACACCATATATTTT,13,TRBJ1-3,-,TRBV7-6,-
CASSQGQGREKLFF,TGCGCCAGCAGCCAAGGACAGGGGAGGGAAAAACTGTTTTTT,14,TRBJ1-4,-,TRBV5-1,TRBD1
CASSQEHRGGEQYF,TGTGCCAGCAGCCAAGAACACAGGGGCGGCGAGCAGTACTTC,14,TRBJ2-7,-,TRBV4-2,TRBD1
CASSIGGTGRNEKLFF,TGTGCCAGTAGTATTGGCGGGACGGGCCGTAATGAAAAACTGTTTTTT,16,TRBJ1-4,-,TRBV19,-
CASSGTSGGLLRGTQYF,TGCGCCAGCAGCGGGACTAGCGGGGGACTGCTAAGGGGTACGCAGTATTTT,17,TRBJ2-3,once,TRBV5-1,TRBD2
CASSLRGWDTEAFF,TGTGCCAGCAGCTTAAGAGGGTGGGACACTGAAGCTTTCTTT,14,TRBJ1-1,-,TRBV7-2,-